This T cell receptor beta chain was obtained from a study of blood T cell repertoires in COVID-19. Data came from immunoSEQ multiplex PCR; TCRdb stores just in-frame clones and leaves some out. The sample has about 60,000 clones, 88% seen once. The CDR3 covers 14 residues. CDR1 is SGHDT, CDR2 YYEEEE, per germline. Trimming took 6 bases from V and 6 from J; bases not matched to a gene: 11. This sequence joins TRBV5-6 and TRBJ1-2, with TRBD1 matching 7 bases. This TCR came from a man aged 50 or older with active COVID-19. Sequenced input: peripheral blood. For the CDR3, the DNA is TGTGCCAGCAACTTATCTTGGCAGGGGGATGGCTACACCTTC. Its translation: CASNLSWQGDGYTF. Filled out from reference TRBV5-6 and TRBJ1-2, the complete variable domain reads DAGVTQSPTHLIKTRGQQVTLRCSPKSGHDTVSWYQQALGQGPQFIFQYYEEEERQRGNFPDRFSGHQFPNYSSELNVNALLLGDSALYLCASNLSWQGDGYTFGSGTRLTVV.